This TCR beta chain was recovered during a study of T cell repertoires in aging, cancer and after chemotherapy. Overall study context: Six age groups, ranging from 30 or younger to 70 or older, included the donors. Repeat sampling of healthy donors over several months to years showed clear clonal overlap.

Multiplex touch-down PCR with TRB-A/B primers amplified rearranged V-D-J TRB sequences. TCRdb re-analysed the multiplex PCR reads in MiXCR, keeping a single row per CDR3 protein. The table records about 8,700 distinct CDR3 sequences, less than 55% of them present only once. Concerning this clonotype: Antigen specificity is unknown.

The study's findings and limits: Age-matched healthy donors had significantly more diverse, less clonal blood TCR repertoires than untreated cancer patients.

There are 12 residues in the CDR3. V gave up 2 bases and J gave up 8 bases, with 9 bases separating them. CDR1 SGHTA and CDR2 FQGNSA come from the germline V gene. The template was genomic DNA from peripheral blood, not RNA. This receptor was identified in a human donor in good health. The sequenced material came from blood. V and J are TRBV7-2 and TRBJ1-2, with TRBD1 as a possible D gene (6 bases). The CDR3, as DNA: TGTGCCAGCAGCTTACAGCAGGGGGGCTACACCTTC. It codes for CASSLQQGGYTF.